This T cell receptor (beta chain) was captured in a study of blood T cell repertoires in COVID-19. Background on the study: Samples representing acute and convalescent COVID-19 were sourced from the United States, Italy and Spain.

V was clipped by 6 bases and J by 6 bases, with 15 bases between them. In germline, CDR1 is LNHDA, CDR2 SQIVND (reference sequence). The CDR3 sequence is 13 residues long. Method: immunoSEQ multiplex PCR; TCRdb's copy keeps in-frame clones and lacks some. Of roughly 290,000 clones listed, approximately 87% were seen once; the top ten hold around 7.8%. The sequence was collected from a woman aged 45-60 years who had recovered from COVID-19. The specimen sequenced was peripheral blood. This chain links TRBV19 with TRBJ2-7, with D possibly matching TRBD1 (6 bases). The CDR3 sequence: CASSAQGKGEQYF. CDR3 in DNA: TGTGCCAGTAGCGCGCAGGGGAAGGGCGAGCAGTACTTC.